This T cell receptor beta chain was sequenced during a study of T cell responses to AZD1222 COVID-19 vaccine. The V and J ends lost 5 bases and 0 bases respectively, with 14 bases between them. This CDR3 is built from 15 residues. Per the germline V gene, CDR1 is SGHNT and CDR2 is YYREEE (reference sequence). Analysis merged second doses at about 4 or about 12 weeks. Sequencing used immunoSEQ multiplex PCR; TCRdb keeps in-frame clones, though not all of them. The sample shows about 200,000 clones, around 93% of them seen only once. The receptor comes from an adult who received the AZD1222 COVID-19 vaccine. The chain uses TRBV5-4 and TRBJ1-1; a weak D match, TRBD1 (5 bases). Source: peripheral blood, taken 28 days after the second AZD1222 dose. CDR3 residues: CASSSAGAMNTEAFF. The CDR3 DNA follows: TGTGCCAGCAGTTCCGCCGGGGCCATGAACACTGAAGCTTTCTTT.